This TCR beta chain derives from a study of PD-1 blockade in classical Hodgkin lymphoma. Findings of the study overall: Lower baseline TCR diversity was reported for newly diagnosed patients than for healthy donors. Underlying causes for the observed repertoire differences were not defined, possibly disease activity or prior therapy.

A word on this clone: Its antigen is not identified.

The protocol was immunoSEQ multiplex PCR, while the TCRdb copy is restricted to in-frame clones and leaves out a portion. This table holds tens of thousands of clones, 88% found once. After removal of 5 bases from V and 3 bases from J, the junction contained 6 bases not matched to a gene. CDR1 and CDR2 (germline): SNHLY, FYNNEI. This CDR3 contains 14 residues. The time point: newly diagnosed, previously untreated cHL patient sample. It was by magnetic negative selection that CD4+ T cells were purified from thawed PBMCs. The authors compared against newly diagnosed, untreated classical Hodgkin lymphoma PBMCs.

V usage is TRBV2 and J usage is TRBJ1-1, with 7 positions matching TRBD1. The TCR originated in a human donor with classical Hodgkin lymphoma. Sequenced: CD4+ T cells from blood. CDR3 residues: CASSSMTGYTEAFF. CDR3 DNA: TGTGCCAGCAGTTCGATGACAGGGTACACTGAAGCTTTCTTT.